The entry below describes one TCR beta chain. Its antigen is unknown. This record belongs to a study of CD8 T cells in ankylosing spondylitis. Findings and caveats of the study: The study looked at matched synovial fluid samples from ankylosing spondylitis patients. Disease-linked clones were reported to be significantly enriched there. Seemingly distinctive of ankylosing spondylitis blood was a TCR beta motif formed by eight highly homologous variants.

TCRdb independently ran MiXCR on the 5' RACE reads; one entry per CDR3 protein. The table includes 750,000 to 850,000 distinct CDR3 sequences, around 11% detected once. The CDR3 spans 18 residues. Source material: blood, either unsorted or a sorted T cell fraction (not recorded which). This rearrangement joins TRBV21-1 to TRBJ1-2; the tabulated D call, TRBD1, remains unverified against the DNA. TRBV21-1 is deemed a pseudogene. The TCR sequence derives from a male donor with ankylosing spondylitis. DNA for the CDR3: TGTGCCAGCAGCAAAGTTGGTCGACAGGGTAGAGTGAACTATGGCTACACCTTC. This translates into CASSKVGRQGRVNYGYTF.